This note documents a single T cell receptor (beta chain) sequence. Its specificity is unknown. Per the germline V gene, CDR1 is SGHRS and CDR2 is YFSETQ. V lost 2 bases and J 2 bases, leaving 10 bases between the germline ends. This CDR3 has 14 amino acids. Extraction of RNA preceded its reverse transcription into cDNA, which served as the sequencing template. Clones were read by immunoSEQ multiplex PCR, and TCRdb kept only the in-frame ones, dropping some. Here the sample spans hundreds of thousands of clones, more than 60% being singletons. The data were obtained in a study of CD8+ T cells in alopecia areata. Turning to the study itself: It was 6 to 18 months of tofacitinib, and then there were 6 months off drug. Study-wide results and caveats: In scalp and blood, many expanded lesional clones persisted during tofacitinib. Across lesional scalp, and particularly alopecia totalis/universalis, clonality surpassed that of normal scalp.

Treatment meaning: oral pan-JAK inhibitor, 5-10 mg twice daily. Sorting of CD4+ and CD8+ T cells was performed on PBMCs. The chain couples TRBV5-1 to TRBJ1-1; the D is unclear. The receptor was derived from a human donor with alopecia areata. The sequencing here drew on CD4+ T cells sorted from blood, taken around week 42, from a patient treated with tofacitinib. In DNA form, the CDR3 reads TGCGCCAGCAGCTTCTCCCCCAGCAACACTGAAGCTTTCTTT. Its protein product is CASSFSPSNTEAFF.